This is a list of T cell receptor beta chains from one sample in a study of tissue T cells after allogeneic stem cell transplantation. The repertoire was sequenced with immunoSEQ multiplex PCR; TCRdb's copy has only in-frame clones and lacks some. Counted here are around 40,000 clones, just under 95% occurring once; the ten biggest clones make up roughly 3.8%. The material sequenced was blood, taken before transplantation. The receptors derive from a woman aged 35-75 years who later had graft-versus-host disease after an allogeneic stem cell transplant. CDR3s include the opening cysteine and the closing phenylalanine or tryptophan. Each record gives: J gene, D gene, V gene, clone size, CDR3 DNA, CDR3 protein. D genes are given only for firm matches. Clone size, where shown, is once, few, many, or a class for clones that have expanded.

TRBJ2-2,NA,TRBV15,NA,TGTGCCACCACCGACAGCACGAAGAACACCGGGGAGCTGTTTTTT,CATTDSTKNTGELFF
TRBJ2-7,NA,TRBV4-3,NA,TGCGCCAGCAGCCAAGAGAGACAGGCCACCTACGAGCAGTACTTC,CASSQERQATYEQYF
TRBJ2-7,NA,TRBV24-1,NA,TGTGCCACCAGTAGTGGGTACGAGCAGTACTTC,CATSSGYEQYF
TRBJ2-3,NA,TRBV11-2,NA,TGTGCCAGCAGCTTAGAGAGGGGACACTTAATCTCCGATACGCAGTATTTT,CASSLERGHLISDTQYF
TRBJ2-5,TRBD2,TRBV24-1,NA,TGTGCCACCAGTCAGCGGGAGGGGTCCCCAAGGTACTTC,CATSQREGSPRYF
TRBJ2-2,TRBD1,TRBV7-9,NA,TGTGCCAGCACCCTGACAGGGGGTGGCGGGGAGCTGTTTTTT,CASTLTGGGGELFF
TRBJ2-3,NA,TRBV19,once,TGTGCCAGTAGTGCAGGGAACACAGATACGCAGTATTTT,CASSAGNTDTQYF
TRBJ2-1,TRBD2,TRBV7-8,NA,TGTGCCAGCAGCTTATTTCCAGCGGGAGTGTACAATGAGCAGTTCTTC,CASSLFPAGVYNEQFF
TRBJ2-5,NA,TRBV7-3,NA,TGTGCCAGCAGCCCTGTCACCTGGGGGGCGCTTTGTGGGGAGACCCAGTACTTC,CASSPVTWGALCGETQYF
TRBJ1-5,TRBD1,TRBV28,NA,TGTGCCAGCAAACAGGGGAGTAGCAATCAGCCCCAGCATTTT,CASKQGSSNQPQHF
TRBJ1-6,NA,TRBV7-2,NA,TGTGCCAGCAGCAGGGATTCACCCCTCCACTTT,CASSRDSPLHF
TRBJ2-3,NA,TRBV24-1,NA,TGTGCCACCAGTGATTTCTCAGATACGCAGTATTTT,CATSDFSDTQYF
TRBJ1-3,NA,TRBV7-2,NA,TGTGCCAGCAGCTTCGACGGCCTCTCTGGAAACACCATATATTTT,CASSFDGLSGNTIYF
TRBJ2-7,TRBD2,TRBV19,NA,TGTGCCAGTAGCCTTGGGAGGGGACTAGCGGGGATCGAGCAGTACTTC,CASSLGRGLAGIEQYF
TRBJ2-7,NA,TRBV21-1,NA,TGTGCCAGCAGCAAAGGGGTTCGTGTTCCGCGAGGAGATTACGAGCAGTACTTC,CASSKGVRVPRGDYEQYF
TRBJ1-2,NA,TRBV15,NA,TGTGCCACCAGCGCAGACCGCTTTAACTATGGCTACACCTTC,CATSADRFNYGYTF
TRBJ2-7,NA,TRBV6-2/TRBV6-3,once,TGTGCCAGCAGTTATGGGGGCCCCTACGAGCAGTACTTC,CASSYGGPYEQYF
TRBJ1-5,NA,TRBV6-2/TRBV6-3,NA,TGTGCCAGCAGTTACGAGGGGGTAAACAATCAGCCCCAGCATTTT,CASSYEGVNNQPQHF
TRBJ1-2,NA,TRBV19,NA,TGTGCCAGTAGTAGAGGCAGGGAAGCTAACTATGGCTACACCTTC,CASSRGREANYGYTF
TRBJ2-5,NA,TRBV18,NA,TGTGCCAGCTCACCCTCTGCGGAGACCCAGTACTTC,CASSPSAETQYF
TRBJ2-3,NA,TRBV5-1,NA,TGCGCCAGCAGCTTGCCGGGAGGCACAGATACGCAGTATTTT,CASSLPGGTDTQYF
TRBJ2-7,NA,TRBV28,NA,TGTGCCAGCAGTCCCCTGGTAGACGAGCAGTACTTT,CASSPLVDEQYF
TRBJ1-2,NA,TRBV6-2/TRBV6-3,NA,TGTGCCAGCAGTTCCGTGACTGACTATGGCTACACCTTC,CASSSVTDYGYTF
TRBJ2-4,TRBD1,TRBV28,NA,TGTGCCAGCAGCGGACAGGGGATGGGCAAAAACATTCAGTACTTC,CASSGQGMGKNIQYF
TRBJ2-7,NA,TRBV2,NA,TGTGCCAGCAGTGGGATTGCTTACCCCTCCTACGAGCAGTACTTC,CASSGIAYPSYEQYF
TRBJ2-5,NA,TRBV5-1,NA,TGCGCCAGCAGCCACGAGGGAAACTCCGTAGGGGAGACCCAGTACTTC,CASSHEGNSVGETQYF
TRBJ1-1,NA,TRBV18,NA,TGTGCCAGCTCACCGGACGGTGAAGCTTTCTTT,CASSPDGEAFF
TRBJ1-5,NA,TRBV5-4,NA,TGTGCCAGCAGCTTGGAGGGACTCAATCAGCCCCAGCATTTT,CASSLEGLNQPQHF
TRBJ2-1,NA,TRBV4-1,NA,TGCGCCAGCAGCCAAATCGGCTCGGGAGTAGTGAATGCCCATGAGCAGTTCTTC,CASSQIGSGVVNAHEQFF